The 23 T cell receptor beta chains given below trace back to one sample, sequenced in a study of CD8+ T cells in alopecia areata. RNA extraction and reverse transcription yielded cDNA as sequencing template. Sequencing was performed with immunoSEQ multiplex PCR; in TCRdb, only in-frame clones are kept and a portion is missing. The data show 80,000 or so clones, 66% seen once. Treatment here: oral pan-JAK inhibitor, 5-10 mg twice daily. The sample consisted of CD8+ T cells sorted from blood, taken at week 24, from a patient treated with tofacitinib. The origin of the receptors is a human donor with alopecia areata.

V and J are TRBV7-9 and TRBJ1-1; the D gene is possibly TRBD1 (5 bases). The CDR3 contains 17 residues. V lost 5 bases and J 4 bases, leaving 23 bases between the germline ends. The germline CDR1 and CDR2 sequences are SEHNR and FQNEAQ (reference sequence). The CDR3 nucleotides are TGTGCCAGCAGCCCGCCGAAGGGGCAGGTGGAGGTCACTGAAGCTTTCTTT. Protein product: CASSPPKGQVEVTEAFF.

J is TRBJ2-4 and V is TRBV4-1, with D maybe TRBD1 (5 bases). V lost 2 bases, J lost 5 bases, and 13 bases lay in between. CDR1 is MGHRA and CDR2 is YSYEKL in the germline V gene. CDR3 length: 15 amino acids. The CDR3 region has the DNA TGCGCCAGCAGCCAAAACTTAGGGGCAGAAAACATTCAGTACTTC. Translated, it gives CASSQNLGAENIQYF.

Only a few counts were recorded for this clone. The chain couples TRBV5-1 to TRBJ2-1, with 10 bases that match TRBD2. Losses at the gene ends were 2 bases for V and 8 bases for J; bases not matched to a gene: 4. This CDR3 is 14 amino acids long. Germline V gene lookup returns CDR1 SGHRS and CDR2 YFSETQ. CDR3 in DNA: TGCGCCAGCAGCTTTTGGCTAGCGGGAGATGAGCAGTTCTTC. As protein: CASSFWLAGDEQFF.

The V gene is TRBV5-4, the J gene TRBJ1-1; no clear D. V lost 1 base to trimming and J lost 2 bases, with 9 bases between them. The CDR3 has 14 residues. CDR1 and CDR2 from the germline V gene are SGHNT and YYREEE (reference sequence). CDR3 region: CASSLRGLNTEAFF. CDR3 in DNA: TGTGCCAGCAGCTTGAGAGGGTTAAACACTGAAGCTTTCTTT.

This clone was observed a few times. The chain uses TRBV5-6 and TRBJ1-1; D call uncertain. V dropped 1 base and J dropped 3 bases, with 7 bases sitting between them. CDR3 length equals 13 residues. CDR1 is SGHDT and CDR2 is YYEEEE in the germline V gene. CDR3 region: CASSLSRDTEAFF. CDR3 nucleotide sequence: TGTGCCAGCAGCTTGAGTAGGGACACTGAAGCTTTCTTT. The full variable domain, rest sourced from reference TRBV5-6 and TRBJ1-1, is DAGVTQSPTHLIKTRGQQVTLRCSPKSGHDTVSWYQQALGQGPQFIFQYYEEEERQRGNFPDRFSGHQFPNYSSELNVNALLLGDSALYLCASSLSRDTEAFFGQGTRLTVV.

The V call is TRBV5-1, the J call TRBJ2-1, with 7 bases identical to TRBD1. V shed 2 bases and J 2 bases; nucleotides not matched to a gene: 4. CDR1 is SGHRS and CDR2 is YFSETQ in the germline V gene. The length of the CDR3 is 15 residues. This CDR3 reads CASSFSGGPYNEQFF. CDR3 in DNA: TGCGCCAGCAGCTTCTCAGGGGGTCCCTACAATGAGCAGTTCTTC.

The V gene is TRBV7-9, the J gene TRBJ1-1; 8 positions agree with TRBD1. The V gene end was trimmed by 7 bases and the J gene end by 5 bases; junction bases not matched to a gene: 6. CDR3 size: 13 residues. In germline, CDR1 is SEHNR, CDR2 FQNEAQ (reference sequence). The chain's CDR3 is CASKTGVATEAFF. The CDR3 DNA reads as TGTGCCAGCAAGACAGGGGTTGCAACTGAAGCTTTCTTT.

This chain uses TRBV7-8 with TRBJ2-5; 10 bases are a match to TRBD2. CDR3 length: 16 amino acids. Germline V gene lookup returns CDR1 SGHVS and CDR2 FQNEAQ. Germline trimming cut 2 bases from V and 1 base from J; bases unmatched to any gene: 4. In DNA, the CDR3 is TGTGCCAGCAGCTTATCGGCTAGCGGGGGCCAAGAGACCCAGTACTTC. It codes for CASSLSASGGQETQYF.

This clone was recorded once. This chain connects TRBV27 to TRBJ2-3; 7 nucleotides align to TRBD2. This CDR3 is 14 amino acids long. Germline loops: CDR1 MNHEY, CDR2 SMNVEV (reference sequence). J was trimmed by 2 bases and V by 11 bases; bases with no gene match: 10. CDR3 sequence reads: CAVSPLADTDTQYF. CDR3 nucleotide sequence: TGTGCCGTTTCCCCCCTAGCGGACACAGATACGCAGTATTTT.

The genes are TRBV28 and TRBJ2-7; 12 bases match TRBD2. The length of the CDR3 is 14 residues. Germline CDR1 and CDR2: MDHEN and SYDVKM. V lost 6 bases to trimming and J lost 5 bases; unmatched junction nucleotides: 5. CDR3 sequence reads: CASSLTSGSHEQYF. CDR3 bases: TGTGCCAGCAGCCTGACTAGCGGGAGCCACGAGCAGTACTTC.

This clone has a handful of counts. The V and J genes are TRBV27 and TRBJ1-2; TRBD1 aligns across 7 bases. Per the germline V gene, CDR1 is MNHEY and CDR2 is SMNVEV (reference sequence). The CDR3 consists of 14 residues. The V and J ends lost 4 bases and 7 bases, in that order; junction bases with no gene match: 9. CDR3 DNA sequence: TGTGCCAGCAGTTCCCACAGGGGAGGCATTGGCTACACCTTC. Protein product: CASSSHRGGIGYTF.

The sample holds one count of this clone. V usage is TRBV4-3 and J usage is TRBJ2-1, with a weak D call TRBD2 (5 bases). The CDR3 is made up of 15 amino acids. The V gene's germline CDR1 is LGHNA and CDR2 YSLEER. The ends were cut back, 0 bases at V and 6 bases at J, with 12 bases in the middle. The CDR3 here is CASSQDVSSGNEQFF. DNA for the CDR3: TGCGCCAGCAGCCAAGATGTCTCCAGCGGCAATGAGCAGTTCTTC.

DNA for the CDR3: TGTGCCAGCAGTTCAACAACTAACTATGGCTACACCTTC. This encodes CASSSTTNYGYTF. The chain is built from TRBV2 and TRBJ1-2; D not resolved. This CDR3 contains 13 residues. V gave up 5 bases and J gave up 0 bases, with 7 bases separating them. Germline lookup yields CDR1 SNHLY and CDR2 FYNNEI.

The rearrangement links TRBV28 to TRBJ1-1; 9 bases align to TRBD1. J gave up 6 bases and V 5 bases, and 4 bases lay outside the gene matches. This CDR3 region has 13 residues. The germline gives CDR1 MDHEN, CDR2 SYDVKM. The CDR3 nucleotides are TGTGCCAGCAGTCGACAGGGGGTGTCTGAAGCTTTCTTT. Protein: CASSRQGVSEAFF.

Here the CDR3 reads CASSFWDGDQETQYF. The CDR3 nucleotides are TGTGCCAGCAGCTTCTGGGACGGAGACCAAGAGACCCAGTACTTC. The V and J genes are TRBV5-6 and TRBJ2-5, with D possibly being TRBD1 or TRBD2 (5 bases each). The V gene's germline CDR1 is SGHDT and CDR2 YYEEEE. The CDR3 consists of 15 residues. V was cut by 2 bases and J by 0 bases, with 11 bases left in between. Filled out from reference TRBV5-6 and TRBJ2-5, the complete variable domain reads DAGVTQSPTHLIKTRGQQVTLRCSPKSGHDTVSWYQQALGQGPQFIFQYYEEEERQRGNFPDRFSGHQFPNYSSELNVNALLLGDSALYLCASSFWDGDQETQYFGPGTRLLVL.

The chain links TRBV28 to TRBJ2-7; D is uncertain. The CDR3 runs to 17 residues. V lost 3 bases and J lost 3, with 21 bases in between. Germline V CDR1 and CDR2: MDHEN, SYDVKM. CDR3 residues: CASSFEVQPLVGYEQYF. The CDR3 region has the DNA TGTGCCAGCAGTTTTGAGGTTCAGCCCTTGGTCGGCTACGAGCAGTACTTC.

The V call is TRBV9, the J call TRBJ2-2, with 8 bases aligning to TRBD1. This CDR3 is built from 15 residues. Trimming at V came to 2 bases and at J to 6 bases, leaving 6 bases not matched to a gene. CDR1 is SGDLS, CDR2 YYNGEE, per germline. CDR3 coding DNA: TGTGCCAGCAGCGTTAGGCCACAGGGGGCCGGGGAGCTGTTTTTT. Protein: CASSVRPQGAGELFF. Supplemented by reference TRBV9 and TRBJ2-2, the full variable domain reads DSGVTQTPKHLITATGQRVTLRCSPRSGDLSVYWYQQSLDQGLQFLIQYYNGEERAKGNILERFSAQQFPDLHSELNLSSLELGDSALYFCASSVRPQGAGELFFGEGSRLTVL.

The rearrangement links TRBV4-1 to TRBJ2-1; D is perhaps TRBD2 (5 bases). Per germline, CDR1 MGHRA and CDR2 YSYEKL. The CDR3 has 14 residues. Trimming removed 1 base from V and 5 bases from J, with 9 bases in between. As DNA, the CDR3 is TGCGCCAGCAGCCAAGCGGGGAACGACAATGAGCAGTTCTTC. It translates to CASSQAGNDNEQFF.

This clone was detected only a few times. The rearrangement links TRBV5-4 to TRBJ2-2; tentatively, D is TRBD1 (6 bases). Germline V CDR1 and CDR2: SGHNT, YYREEE (reference sequence). This CDR3 contains 16 residues. Deletions cut 4 bases from V and 6 bases from J, with 19 bases between. The chain's CDR3 is CASSGPRDTEAGELFF. CDR3 DNA sequence: TGTGCCAGCAGCGGGCCCCGGGACACCGAGGCCGGGGAGCTGTTTTTT. The full variable domain, its missing parts supplied by reference TRBV5-4 and TRBJ2-2, is ETGVTQSPTHLIKTRGQQVTLRCSSQSGHNTVSWYQQALGQGPQFIFQYYREEENGRGNFPPRFSGLQFPNYSSELNVNALELDDSALYLCASSGPRDTEAGELFFGEGSRLTVL.

This clone was recorded once. The CDR3 here is CATRKGADGYTF. The CDR3 region has the DNA TGTGCCACCCGGAAGGGCGCCGATGGCTACACCTTC. V usage is TRBV27 and J usage is TRBJ1-2; D is undetermined. There are 12 residues in the CDR3. V lost 10 bases and J 6 bases, leaving 15 bases between the germline ends. Per germline, CDR1 MNHEY and CDR2 SMNVEV (reference sequence).

This sequence joins TRBV29-1 and TRBJ1-1, with TRBD1 identical over 11 bases. Germline V lookup: CDR1 SQVTM, CDR2 ANQGSEA. This CDR3 is 14 amino acids long. The V and J ends lost 2 bases and 6 bases, in that order; junction bases with no gene match: 5. This CDR3 is CSVEMGTGGPEAFF. CDR3 DNA: TGCAGCGTTGAAATGGGGACAGGGGGGCCTGAAGCTTTCTTT.

This rearrangement joins TRBV5-1 to TRBJ2-1; D may be TRBD1 or TRBD2 (5 bases each). CDR1 SGHRS and CDR2 YFSETQ come from the germline V gene. Trimming stripped 3 bases from V and 2 bases from J, with 21 bases between. CDR3 length: 18 residues. For the CDR3, the DNA is TGCGCCAGCAGCTCTGGTCCCAGAGGGACGGAAACCTACAATGAGCAGTTCTTC. Protein sequence: CASSSGPRGTETYNEQFF.

This clone was picked up a small number of times. The V gene is TRBV5-6, the J gene TRBJ1-4; D is ambiguous. This CDR3 is built from 12 residues. The ends were cut back, 0 bases at V and 8 bases at J, with 5 bases in the middle. Germline V gives CDR1 SGHDT, CDR2 YYEEEE. The CDR3 protein is CASSLAGEKLFF. The CDR3 DNA reads as TGTGCCAGCAGCTTGGCGGGAGAAAAACTGTTTTTT.